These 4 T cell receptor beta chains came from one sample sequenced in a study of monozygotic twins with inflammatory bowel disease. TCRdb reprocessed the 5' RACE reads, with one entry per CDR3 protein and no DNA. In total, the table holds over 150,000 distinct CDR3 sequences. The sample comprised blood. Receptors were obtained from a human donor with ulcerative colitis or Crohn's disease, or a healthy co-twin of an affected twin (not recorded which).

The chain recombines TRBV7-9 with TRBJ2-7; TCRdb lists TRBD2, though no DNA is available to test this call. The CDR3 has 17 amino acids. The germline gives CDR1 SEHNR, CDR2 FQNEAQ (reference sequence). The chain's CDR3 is CASSPTSGRGSSYEQYF.

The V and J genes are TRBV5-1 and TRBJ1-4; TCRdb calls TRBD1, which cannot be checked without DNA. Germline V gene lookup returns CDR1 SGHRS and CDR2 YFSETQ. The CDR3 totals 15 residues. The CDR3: CASSSPDRGEEKLFF.

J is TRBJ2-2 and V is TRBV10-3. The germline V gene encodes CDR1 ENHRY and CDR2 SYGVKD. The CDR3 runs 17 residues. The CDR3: CAISESRSTVNTGELFF.

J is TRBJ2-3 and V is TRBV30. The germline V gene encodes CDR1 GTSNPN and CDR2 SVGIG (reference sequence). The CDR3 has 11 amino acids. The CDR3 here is CAWSDTDTQYF.